One sample yielded the 21 T cell receptor beta chains listed below, sequenced in a study of shared clonotypes between healthy human individuals. Using immunoSEQ multiplex PCR, the repertoire was profiled, and TCRdb retains in-frame clones only, with some absent. The table includes about 1 million clones, more than 65% detected once. The material sequenced was memory CD4+ T cells sorted from blood. As for subset: CD45RA-negative fraction. These receptors all come from a man aged 18 to 30 in good health.

This sequence joins TRBV28 and TRBJ1-5; D not resolved. CDR1 and CDR2 (germline): MDHEN, SYDVKM. V shed 5 bases and J shed 0 bases, with 11 bases lying between them. CDR3 length equals 15 residues. In DNA form, the CDR3 reads TGTGCCAGCAGTCCCCCCGCGGTTAGCAATCAGCCCCAGCATTTT. This translates into CASSPPAVSNQPQHF.

The rearrangement links TRBV10-2 to TRBJ2-7; 7 bases are shared with TRBD1. The germline gives CDR1 WSHSY, CDR2 SAAADI. V shed 6 bases and J 2 bases; nucleotides not matched to a gene: 10. The CDR3 covers 15 residues. In nucleotides, the CDR3 is TGCGCCAGCAGGGACACAGGGGAGAAGGCCTACGAGCAGTACTTC. Protein: CASRDTGEKAYEQYF.

About this clone: Other DNA sequences in this sample translate to the same CDR3. This chain uses TRBV11-2 with TRBJ2-5; 7 bases agree with TRBD2. From germline, CDR1 is SGHAT and CDR2 FQNNGV. V gave up 1 base and J gave up 2 bases; unmatched junction bases: 4. The length of the CDR3 is 15 residues. CDR3 protein: CASSLGRAGQETQYF. The DNA of the CDR3 is TGTGCCAGCAGCTTAGGTCGAGCGGGGCAAGAGACCCAGTACTTC.

This chain connects TRBV5-4 to TRBJ2-1; tentatively, D is TRBD2 (7 bases). Deletions cut 4 bases from V and 10 bases from J, with 18 bases between. The V gene's germline CDR1 is SGHNT and CDR2 YYREEE (reference sequence). This CDR3 comprises 14 residues. The CDR3 nucleotides are TGTGCCAGCAGCCCCCTGGGGGGGGCGGAAGAGCAGTTCTTC. It specifies CASSPLGGAEEQFF.

J is TRBJ2-7 and V is TRBV6-1, with D possibly being TRBD1 (5 bases). The CDR3 spans 14 residues. The germline V gene encodes CDR1 MNHNS and CDR2 SASEGT. The V and J ends lost 2 bases and 7 bases respectively, with 15 bases between them. The CDR3 region is CASSEPGRVGEQYF. The CDR3 bases are TGTGCCAGCAGTGAACCTGGCAGGGTTGGGGAGCAGTACTTC.

This clone was seen just once. The chain uses TRBV10-3 and TRBJ2-5; tentatively, D is TRBD2 (7 bases). The germline V and J ends were trimmed by 10 bases and 2 bases, with 17 bases remaining between them. The germline gives CDR1 ENHRY, CDR2 SYGVKD. This CDR3 spans 14 amino acids. The CDR3 spells CATSGGAQQETQYF. The CDR3 DNA is TGTGCCACAAGTGGGGGGGCGCAACAAGAGACCCAGTACTTC.

This chain connects TRBV19 to TRBJ1-1; TRBD1 matches at 11 bases. The germline gives CDR1 LNHDA, CDR2 SQIVND (reference sequence). The CDR3 length is 15 residues. The J segment lost 4 bases and the V segment lost 5 bases, leaving 6 bases of the junction unmatched. CDR3 amino acids: CASSSRGQGGTEAFF. CDR3 nucleotide sequence: TGTGCCAGTAGTTCCAGGGGACAGGGGGGCACTGAAGCTTTCTTT.

The V and J genes are TRBV19 and TRBJ2-5; TRBD2 aligns across 15 bases. CDR3 length equals 16 residues. CDR1 is LNHDA and CDR2 is SQIVND in the germline V gene (reference sequence). V lost 6 bases to trimming and J lost 4 bases; unmatched junction nucleotides: 6. The CDR3 region is CASSRGTSGRSETQYF. Written as DNA, the CDR3 is TGTGCCAGTAGCCGAGGGACTAGCGGGAGGTCAGAGACCCAGTACTTC. Looking up the rest from reference TRBV19 and TRBJ2-5 gives the full variable domain: DGGITQSPKYLFRKEGQNVTLSCEQNLNHDAMYWYRQDPGQGLRLIYYSQIVNDFQKGDIAEGYSVSREKKESFPLTVTSAQKNPTAFYLCASSRGTSGRSETQYFGPGTRLLVL.

V gene TRBV5-4 combines with J gene TRBJ2-7; D is uncertain. V dropped 0 bases and J dropped 1 base, with 17 bases sitting between them. The CDR3 extends over 17 amino acids. Germline V gene data show CDR1 as SGHNT and CDR2 as YYREEE (reference sequence). The CDR3 loop is CASSLAGRVGDSYEQYF. CDR3 DNA: TGTGCCAGCAGCTTGGCCGGTAGGGTTGGGGATTCCTACGAGCAGTACTTC.

J is TRBJ2-5 and V is TRBV2, with TRBD2 identical over 9 bases. The CDR3 sequence is 15 residues long. J gave up 5 bases and V 4 bases, and 8 bases lay outside the gene matches. Germline loops: CDR1 SNHLY, CDR2 FYNNEI. The CDR3 region is CASSGGPSGAETQYF. Here the CDR3 DNA reads TGTGCCAGCAGTGGTGGGCCTAGCGGGGCTGAGACCCAGTACTTC.

This clone was counted only a few times. The chain couples TRBV11-3 to TRBJ2-5, with 7 bases identical to TRBD1. The CDR3 has 15 residues. V was clipped by 1 base and J by 10 bases; unmatched bases: 12. Germline V gives CDR1 SGHNT, CDR2 YENEEA. The CDR3 DNA is TGTGCCAGCAGCTTAGGAGGGGGCAGGGATCGTGACCAGTACTTC. Translation: CASSLGGGRDRDQYF. Looking up the rest from reference TRBV11-3 and TRBJ2-5 gives the full variable domain: EAGVVQSPRYKIIEKKQPVAFWCNPISGHNTLYWYLQNLGQGPELLIRYENEEAVDDSQLPKDRFSAERLKGVDSTLKIQPAELGDSAVYLCASSLGGGRDRDQYFGPGTRLLVL.

The table lists this clone with a few counts. V and J are TRBV30 and TRBJ2-3, with D perhaps assigned TRBD1 or TRBD2 (5 bases each). Germline assignment: CDR1 GTSNPN and CDR2 SVGIG (reference sequence). The CDR3 is made up of 11 amino acids. V was cut by 5 bases and J by 14 bases, with 17 bases left in between. In nucleotides, the CDR3 is TGTGCCTGGTCCCGGGACCCCGGGCGGTATTTT. It specifies CAWSRDPGRYF.

The chain uses TRBV5-1 and TRBJ2-7, with 7 nucleotides matching TRBD2. The trim removed 2 bases at V and 1 base at J, leaving 6 bases unmatched. In germline, CDR1 is SGHRS, CDR2 YFSETQ. There are 15 residues in the CDR3. The CDR3 nucleotides read TGCGCCAGCAGCTTTGGTGGCGGGGGTTCCTACGAGCAGTACTTC. This codes for CASSFGGGGSYEQYF.

This clone was seen once. This chain links TRBV5-1 with TRBJ2-2, with TRBD1 matching 11 bases. The CDR3 has 15 residues. The germline CDR1 and CDR2 sequences are SGHRS and YFSETQ. Unmatched junction bases numbered 4, after V lost 4 bases and J lost 5 bases. This CDR3 reads CASSGQGAETGELFF. The CDR3 nucleotides are TGCGCCAGCAGCGGACAGGGGGCTGAGACCGGGGAGCTGTTTTTT.

Details on this clone: Other nucleotide sequences in the sample specify the same CDR3. The J gene is TRBJ1-1, the V gene TRBV30; possibly TRBD1 for D (6 bases). This CDR3 comprises 14 residues. V shed 4 bases and J shed 0 bases, with 12 bases lying between them. Germline values: CDR1 GTSNPN, CDR2 SVGIG (reference sequence). The DNA of the CDR3 is TGTGCCTGGACCCCGGACAGACTGAACACTGAAGCTTTCTTT. Translating gives CAWTPDRLNTEAFF.

The chain is built from TRBV5-1 and TRBJ2-1; TRBD1 matches at 8 bases. The CDR3 has 15 amino acids. The trim removed 4 bases at V and 1 base at J, leaving 4 bases unmatched. Germline V gene sequence: CDR1 SGHRS, CDR2 YFSETQ. CDR3 sequence: CASSRDRSSYNEQFF. The CDR3 nucleotides are TGCGCCAGCAGCCGGGACAGGTCATCCTACAATGAGCAGTTCTTC.

This clone has a handful of counts. The chain joins TRBV7-2 to TRBJ2-3, with a tentative D call TRBD2 (6 bases). Germline-derived CDR1 and CDR2 are SGHTA and FQGNSA. V was trimmed by 1 base and J by 4 bases, leaving 12 bases between them. The CDR3 contains 15 residues. The CDR3 loop is CASSLVTRRSDTQYF. Written as DNA, the CDR3 is TGTGCCAGCAGCTTAGTGACTAGGCGGTCAGATACGCAGTATTTT.

This sequence joins TRBV30 and TRBJ1-3, with 9 bases that match TRBD1. CDR1 is GTSNPN, CDR2 SVGIG, per germline (reference sequence). CDR3 length equals 15 residues. Germline trimming cut 3 bases from V and 4 bases from J; bases unmatched to any gene: 7. The CDR3 spells CAWREQGARGNTIYF. In DNA, the CDR3 is TGTGCCTGGAGGGAACAGGGGGCGCGCGGAAACACCATATATTTT.

As for this clone: Mismatch with germline at one junction end may stem from a read error. The rearrangement joins TRBV5-6 to TRBJ2-6; D call uncertain. Germline lookup yields CDR1 SGHDT and CDR2 YYEEEE. The CDR3 extends over 16 amino acids. The CDR3: CASTLGLSSGANVLTF. The CDR3 bases are TGTGCCAGCACCTTGGGTCTGTCTTCTGGGGCCAACGTCCTGACTTTC.

The chain joins TRBV28 to TRBJ1-1; 10 bases fit TRBD1. Germline CDR1 is MDHEN and CDR2 is SYDVKM. Losses at the gene ends were 2 bases for V and 11 bases for J; bases not matched to a gene: 5. The CDR3 totals 13 residues. The CDR3 loop reads CASSLGTGVIAFF. The CDR3 coding sequence is TGTGCCAGCAGTTTAGGGACAGGGGTAATTGCTTTCTTT.

This clone has just a few counts. The J gene is TRBJ2-1, the V gene TRBV11-1, with 7 bases lining up with TRBD1. V was pared by 5 bases and J by 1 base, with 5 bases of the junction left unmatched. The CDR3 is made up of 15 amino acids. Per germline, CDR1 SGHAT and CDR2 FQDESV (reference sequence). The CDR3 protein is CASSLRGRSYNEQFF. Here the CDR3 DNA reads TGTGCCAGCAGCCTTAGGGGGCGTTCCTACAATGAGCAGTTCTTC.